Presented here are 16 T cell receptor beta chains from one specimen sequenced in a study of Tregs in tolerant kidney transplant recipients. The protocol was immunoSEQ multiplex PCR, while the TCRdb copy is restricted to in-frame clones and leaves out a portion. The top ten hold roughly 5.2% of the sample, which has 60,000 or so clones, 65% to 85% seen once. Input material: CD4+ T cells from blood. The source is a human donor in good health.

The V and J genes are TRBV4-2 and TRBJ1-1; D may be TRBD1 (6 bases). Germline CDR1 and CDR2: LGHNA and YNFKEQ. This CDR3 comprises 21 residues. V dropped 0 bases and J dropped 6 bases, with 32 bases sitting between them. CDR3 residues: CASSQDWGPGAYSYHAAEAFF. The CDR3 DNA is TGTGCCAGCAGCCAAGATTGGGGTCCAGGGGCCTACTCTTACCACGCCGCTGAAGCTTTCTTT.

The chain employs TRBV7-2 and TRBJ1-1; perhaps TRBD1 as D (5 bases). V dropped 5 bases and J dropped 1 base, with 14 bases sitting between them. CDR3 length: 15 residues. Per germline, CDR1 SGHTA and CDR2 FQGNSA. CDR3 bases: TGTGCCAGCAGCCTACTTCCTACAGGGAACACTGAAGCTTTCTTT. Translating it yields CASSLLPTGNTEAFF. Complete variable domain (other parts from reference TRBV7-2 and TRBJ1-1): GAGVSQSPSNKVTEKGKDVELRCDPISGHTALYWYRQSLGQGLEFLIYFQGNSAPDKSGLPSDRFSAERTGGSVSTLTIQRTQQEDSAVYLCASSLLPTGNTEAFFGQGTRLTVV.

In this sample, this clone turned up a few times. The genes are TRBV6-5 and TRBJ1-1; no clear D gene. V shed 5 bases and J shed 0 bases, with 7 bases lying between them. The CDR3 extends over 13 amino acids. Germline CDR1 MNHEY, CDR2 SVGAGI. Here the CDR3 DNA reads TGTGCCAGCAGTCAAACTATGAACACTGAAGCTTTCTTT. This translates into CASSQTMNTEAFF.

CDR3 sequence (DNA): TGTGCCAGCAGCCGGAGGGACAGGGTGCCCCATGGGGGCTACACCTTC. Translated, it gives CASSRRDRVPHGGYTF. The rearrangement links TRBV13 to TRBJ1-2; 9 positions match TRBD1. The V gene's germline CDR1 is PRHDT and CDR2 FYEKMQ (reference sequence). This CDR3 spans 16 amino acids. Losses at the gene ends were 5 bases for V and 8 bases for J; bases not matched to a gene: 15.

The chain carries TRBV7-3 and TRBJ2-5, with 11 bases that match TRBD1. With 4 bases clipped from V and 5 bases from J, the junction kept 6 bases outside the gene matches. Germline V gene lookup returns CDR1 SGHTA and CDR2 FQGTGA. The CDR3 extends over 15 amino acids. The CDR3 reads CASSSGTGGKETQYF. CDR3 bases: TGTGCCAGCAGCTCTGGGACAGGGGGGAAGGAGACCCAGTACTTC.

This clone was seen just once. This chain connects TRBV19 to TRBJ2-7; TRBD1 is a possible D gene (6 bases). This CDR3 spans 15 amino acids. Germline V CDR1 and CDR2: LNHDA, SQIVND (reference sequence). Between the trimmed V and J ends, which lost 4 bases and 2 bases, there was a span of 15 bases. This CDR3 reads CASSNRRGFAYEQYF. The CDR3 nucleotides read TGTGCCAGTAGTAATAGAAGGGGGTTCGCCTACGAGCAGTACTTC. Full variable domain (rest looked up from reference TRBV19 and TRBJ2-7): DGGITQSPKYLFRKEGQNVTLSCEQNLNHDAMYWYRQDPGQGLRLIYYSQIVNDFQKGDIAEGYSVSREKKESFPLTVTSAQKNPTAFYLCASSNRRGFAYEQYFGPGTRLTVT.

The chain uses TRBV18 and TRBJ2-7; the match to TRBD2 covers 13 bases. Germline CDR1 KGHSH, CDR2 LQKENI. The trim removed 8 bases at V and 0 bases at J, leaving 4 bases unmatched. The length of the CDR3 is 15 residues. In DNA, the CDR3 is TGTGCCAGCACGGGACTAGCGGGGTTCTCCTACGAGCAGTACTTC. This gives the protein CASTGLAGFSYEQYF.

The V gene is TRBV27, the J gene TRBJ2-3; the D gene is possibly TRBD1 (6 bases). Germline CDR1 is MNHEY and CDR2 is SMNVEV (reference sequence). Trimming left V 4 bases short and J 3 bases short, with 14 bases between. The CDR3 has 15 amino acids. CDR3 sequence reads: CASSSWTEQTDTQYF. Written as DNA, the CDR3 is TGTGCCAGCAGTTCCTGGACAGAACAAACAGATACGCAGTATTTT.

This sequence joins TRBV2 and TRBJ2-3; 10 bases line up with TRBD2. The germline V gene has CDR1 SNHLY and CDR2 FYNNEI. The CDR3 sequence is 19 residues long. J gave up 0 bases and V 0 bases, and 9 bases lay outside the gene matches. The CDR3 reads CASSEAGAGGITSTDTQYF. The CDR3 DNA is TGTGCCAGCAGTGAAGCTGGAGCGGGGGGGATCACTAGCACAGATACGCAGTATTTT.

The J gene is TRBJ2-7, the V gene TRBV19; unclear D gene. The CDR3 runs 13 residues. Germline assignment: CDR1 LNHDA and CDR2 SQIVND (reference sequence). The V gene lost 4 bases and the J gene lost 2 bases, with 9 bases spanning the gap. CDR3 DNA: TGTGCCAGTAGTAGAGACACCACCTACGAGCAGTACTTC. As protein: CASSRDTTYEQYF.

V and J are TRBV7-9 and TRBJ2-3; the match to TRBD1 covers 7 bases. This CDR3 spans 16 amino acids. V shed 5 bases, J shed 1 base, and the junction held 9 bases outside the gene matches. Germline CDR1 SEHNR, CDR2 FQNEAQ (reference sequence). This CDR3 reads CASSLGQAEGTDTQYF. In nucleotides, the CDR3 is TGTGCCAGCAGCCTCGGACAGGCGGAGGGCACAGATACGCAGTATTTT.

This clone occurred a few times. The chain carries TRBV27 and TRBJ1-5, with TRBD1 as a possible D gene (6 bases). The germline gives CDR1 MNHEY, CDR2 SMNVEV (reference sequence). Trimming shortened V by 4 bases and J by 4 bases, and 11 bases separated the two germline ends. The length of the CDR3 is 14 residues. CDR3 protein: CASSSYRENQPQHF. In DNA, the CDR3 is TGTGCCAGCAGTTCTTACAGGGAGAATCAGCCCCAGCATTTT.

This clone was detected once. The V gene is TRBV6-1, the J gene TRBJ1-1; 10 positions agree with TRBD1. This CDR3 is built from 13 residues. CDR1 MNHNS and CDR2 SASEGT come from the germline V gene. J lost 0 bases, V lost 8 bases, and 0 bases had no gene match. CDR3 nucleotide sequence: TGTGCCAGCGGACAGGGGGTGAACACTGAAGCTTTCTTT. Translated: CASGQGVNTEAFF.

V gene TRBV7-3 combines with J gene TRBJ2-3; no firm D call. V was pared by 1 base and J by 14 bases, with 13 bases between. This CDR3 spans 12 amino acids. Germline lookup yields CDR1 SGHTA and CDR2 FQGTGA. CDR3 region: CASSLNQRTRYF. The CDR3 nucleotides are TGTGCCAGCAGCTTAAACCAGCGAACACGGTATTTT.

CDR3 in amino acids: CASTGTNSYEQYF. The CDR3, as DNA: TGTGCCAGCACCGGGACTAACTCCTACGAGCAGTACTTC. The rearrangement joins TRBV6-5 to TRBJ2-7, with 7 bases matching TRBD2. The ends lost 7 bases at V and 0 bases at J; junction bases unmatched: 3. Germline V gene data show CDR1 as MNHEY and CDR2 as SVGAGI. CDR3 size: 13 residues.

The CDR3 coding sequence is TGTGCCTGGAGTGTTCCAACAAAGGGGGACACTGAAGCTTTCTTT. Its protein is CAWSVPTKGDTEAFF. This rearrangement joins TRBV30 to TRBJ1-1, with D perhaps matching TRBD1 (6 bases). V shed 0 bases and J shed 3 bases, with 14 bases lying between them. The CDR3 length is 15 residues. Germline loops: CDR1 GTSNPN, CDR2 SVGIG (reference sequence).